The clone carrying this TCR beta chain was detected a few times. The sample is drawn from a study of human T cells and chemical hapten exposure. The overall study: Weekly administration of diphenylcyclopropenone to the scalp of patients continued throughout the roughly 23-week study.

Time point indicated: patch test 1, 2 weeks after DPC sensitization. As to treatment: therapeutic diphenylcyclopropenone sensitization with weekly scalp DPC. This CDR3 comprises 15 residues. V lost 6 bases, J lost 5 bases, and 12 bases stayed unmatched. Germline-derived CDR1 and CDR2 are MNHEY and SMNVEV (reference sequence). Unique molecular identifiers were affixed to discrete cDNA molecules within the library. TCRdb redid the calling of the RACE reads with MiXCR, one entry per CDR3 protein. The sample contains nearly 350,000 distinct CDR3 sequences, around 7% of which appear only once. The source was whole blood, collected in connection with sensitization to the hapten diphenylcyclopropenone (DPC). This clonotype originated in a woman between 18 and 29 years old with alopecia areata. Some clones in this sample may be carry-over from other donors' samples. This chain joins TRBV27 and TRBJ2-5; 7 bases agree with TRBD1. The CDR3 nucleotides are TGTGCCAGCAGCCCCCTCGACAGGGTAGGGGAGACCCAGTACTTC. Translated, it gives CASSPLDRVGETQYF.